Below, 29 T cell receptor beta chains from the same sample are listed, as sequenced in a study of blood T cell repertoires in COVID-19 (dated by TCRdb to about 2020). Library creation used the immunoSEQ multiplex PCR assay. What TCRdb holds here is the immuneACCESS table cut down to in-frame rearrangements. Part of the clones is not present; checked against another copy, under half of the missing clones reflect an unresolved V gene, and the others are unexplained. The sample table lists more than 300,000 clones, about 87% of them with a count of one. The top ten constitute under 11% of the sample. The sequencing sample was made of peripheral blood. Every receptor here comes from a woman in her 30s with COVID-19, enrolled during active disease.

The CDR3 sequence is CSASSEQGYEQYF. In DNA, the CDR3 is TGCAGTGCTAGTTCTGAGCAGGGCTACGAGCAGTACTTC. This chain uses TRBV20-1 with TRBJ2-7, with a possible D match to TRBD1 (5 bases). This CDR3 spans 13 amino acids. Per the germline V gene, CDR1 is DFQATT and CDR2 is SNEGSKA (reference sequence). V lost 3 bases and J lost 3, with 12 bases in between.

The rearrangement links TRBV6-5 to TRBJ2-3, with D possibly being TRBD2 (5 bases). Germline CDR1 is MNHEY and CDR2 is SVGAGI. This CDR3 has 13 amino acids. Trimming removed 4 bases at V and 5 bases at J, with 10 bases between. This CDR3 is CASSSGVGDTQYF. The CDR3 DNA reads as TGTGCCAGCAGTTCCGGGGTCGGAGATACGCAGTATTTT.

The chain joins TRBV27 to TRBJ1-6; possible D gene TRBD1, 5 bases. The ends were cut back, 6 bases at V and 6 bases at J, with 15 bases in the middle. CDR1 is MNHEY, CDR2 SMNVEV, per germline (reference sequence). CDR3 length equals 15 residues. Written as DNA, the CDR3 is TGTGCCAGCAGCCCGCGGGGGAGGAGTAATTCACCCCTCCACTTT. Translated: CASSPRGRSNSPLHF.

V usage is TRBV2 and J usage is TRBJ2-1; 7 bases match TRBD2. This CDR3 has 14 residues. The germline gives CDR1 SNHLY, CDR2 FYNNEI. Trimming took 6 bases from V and 3 from J; bases not matched to a gene: 5. The CDR3 loop is CASSASGYYNEQFF. The CDR3 DNA sequence: TGTGCCAGCAGCGCTAGCGGATACTACAATGAGCAGTTCTTC. Full variable domain (rest looked up from reference TRBV2 and TRBJ2-1): EPEVTQTPSHQVTQMGQEVILRCVPISNHLYFYWYRQILGQKVEFLVSFYNNEISEKSEIFDDQFSVERPDGSNFTLKIRSTKLEDSAMYFCASSASGYYNEQFFGPGTRLTVL.

This clone was recorded a few times. DNA for the CDR3: TGTGCCATCAGTGAACTAGCGGGAGGAGAGCAGTTCTTC. Its translation: CAISELAGGEQFF. This chain connects TRBV10-3 to TRBJ2-1, with TRBD2 matching over 12 bases. J gave up 10 bases and V 3 bases, and 1 base lay outside the gene matches. CDR1 is ENHRY, CDR2 SYGVKD, per germline. There are 13 residues in the CDR3.

V and J are TRBV5-1 and TRBJ2-5; 12 bases align to TRBD1. Germline assignment: CDR1 SGHRS and CDR2 YFSETQ. This CDR3 has 15 amino acids. After removal of 4 bases from V and 5 bases from J, the junction contained 6 bases not matched to a gene. The CDR3 here is CASSRGTGGVETQYF. The CDR3 DNA is TGCGCCAGCAGCCGCGGGACAGGGGGCGTTGAGACCCAGTACTTC.

This clone has just a few counts. The chain couples TRBV7-9 to TRBJ2-1; 11 bases are shared with TRBD2. The CDR3 has 14 residues. J was trimmed by 7 bases and V by 6 bases; bases with no gene match: 5. Germline V gene sequence: CDR1 SEHNR, CDR2 FQNEAQ (reference sequence). CDR3 protein: CASRGGLAENEQFF. CDR3 nucleotides: TGTGCCAGCAGAGGGGGACTAGCGGAAAATGAGCAGTTCTTC.

This sequence joins TRBV7-8 and TRBJ1-1; D unresolved. Trimming shortened V by 5 bases and J by 6 bases, and 10 bases separated the two germline ends. CDR3 length: 12 amino acids. Germline CDR1 reads SGHVS; CDR2 reads FQNEAQ. As DNA, the CDR3 is TGTGCCAGCAGCCCTATCGGGGCTGAAGCTTTCTTT. Protein sequence: CASSPIGAEAFF.

The V gene is TRBV6-5, the J gene TRBJ2-5; TRBD2 is a possible D gene (6 bases). The germline V and J ends were trimmed by 2 bases and 5 bases, with 12 bases remaining between them. There are 14 residues in the CDR3. Germline V gene lookup returns CDR1 MNHEY and CDR2 SVGAGI. The DNA for the CDR3 is TGTGCCAGCAGTTACGGAGGGGCGCGGGAGACCCAGTACTTC. This codes for CASSYGGARETQYF.

The chain joins TRBV5-6 to TRBJ2-7, with TRBD2 as a possible D gene (5 bases). The germline V and J ends were trimmed by 1 base and 10 bases, with 15 bases remaining between them. The CDR3 loop spans 13 amino acids. CDR1 and CDR2 from the germline V gene are SGHDT and YYEEEE. DNA of the CDR3: TGTGCCAGCAGCTTGCCCCATATGTCGGGACAGTACTTC. Translating gives CASSLPHMSGQYF.

The V gene is TRBV29-1, the J gene TRBJ1-1; D gene unclear. CDR1 SQVTM and CDR2 ANQGSEA come from the germline V gene. The CDR3 is 12 amino acids. Between the trimmed V and J ends, which lost 3 bases and 8 bases, there was a span of 13 bases. The CDR3 protein is CSVENSNREAFF. The CDR3 bases are TGCAGCGTTGAGAACAGCAACCGGGAAGCTTTCTTT.

The rearrangement links TRBV19 to TRBJ1-2, with 7 bases fitting TRBD1. Germline lookup yields CDR1 LNHDA and CDR2 SQIVND (reference sequence). The CDR3 length is 18 residues. The junction had 24 bases not matched to a gene; V was cut back by 7 bases and J by 7 bases. In nucleotides, the CDR3 is TGTGCCAGTACGGTGAGCCCGACAGGGTACTTATCTCTTGGTGGCTACACCTTC. Its protein is CASTVSPTGYLSLGGYTF.

The chain joins TRBV23-1 to TRBJ1-6; TRBD1 is a possible D gene (5 bases). TRBV23-1 is an ORF for which the function is uncertain. This CDR3 has 18 amino acids. The V end was cut by 0 bases, the J end by 7 bases, with 19 bases between. Written as DNA, the CDR3 is TGCGCCAGCAGTCAATCGGAAGGCGGGGGTAAGAAGAATTCACCCCTCCACTTT. Amino acids: CASSQSEGGGKKNSPLHF.

V is TRBV3-1 (or the pseudogene TRBV3-2) and J is TRBJ2-2; D gene ambiguous. Germline CDR1 reads LGHDT; CDR2 reads YNNKEL (reference sequence). The CDR3 runs 14 residues. V lost 4 bases to trimming and J lost 6 bases, with 12 bases between them. The CDR3 is CASSRRALAGELFF. The CDR3 DNA reads as TGTGCCAGCAGCCGCCGAGCTTTGGCCGGGGAGCTGTTTTTT.

The rearrangement joins TRBV6-2 or TRBV6-3 to TRBJ2-7; TRBD2 matches at 8 bases. This CDR3 is 13 amino acids long. Germline V gene sequence: CDR1 MNHEY, CDR2 SVGEGT. J lost 3 bases, V lost 4 bases, and 2 bases had no gene match. The CDR3 loop reads CASSSSGLYEQYF. The CDR3 coding sequence is TGTGCCAGCAGTTCTAGCGGGCTCTACGAGCAGTACTTC.

This clone was recorded a few times. The CDR3 DNA is TGTGCCAGCAGCTCCCCCCGTTACGAGCAGTACTTC. As protein: CASSSPRYEQYF. The chain couples TRBV5-5 to TRBJ2-7; D call uncertain. CDR1 and CDR2 from the germline V gene are SGHKS and YYEKEE (reference sequence). Trimming cost V 3 bases and J 4 bases, with 8 bases left between them. This CDR3 region has 12 residues.

CDR3 in amino acids: CASRTGGGQPQHF. For the CDR3, the DNA is TGTGCCAGCAGAACAGGGGGAGGTCAGCCCCAGCATTTT. The chain recombines TRBV6-5 with TRBJ1-5; 8 bases are a match to TRBD1. V trimming: 6 bases; J trimming: 6 bases; junction bases outside the gene matches: 4. Germline values: CDR1 MNHEY, CDR2 SVGAGI. The CDR3 length is 13 residues.

The chain couples TRBV6-5 to TRBJ2-1; D possibly corresponds to TRBD1 (5 bases). Between the trimmed V and J ends, which lost 6 bases and 0 bases, there was a span of 12 bases. CDR3 length: 15 amino acids. Germline-derived CDR1 and CDR2 are MNHEY and SVGAGI. CDR3 DNA sequence: TGTGCCAGCAGGCCCAGGGTAGACTCCTACAATGAGCAGTTCTTC. Protein sequence: CASRPRVDSYNEQFF.

This chain connects TRBV7-3 to TRBJ2-1; D ambiguous. V was cut by 2 bases and J by 5 bases, with 7 bases left in between. The CDR3 is made up of 13 amino acids. Germline assignment: CDR1 SGHTA and CDR2 FQGTGA. This CDR3 is CASSLQTHNEQFF. Written as DNA, the CDR3 is TGTGCCAGCAGCTTACAGACACACAATGAGCAGTTCTTC.

The chain carries TRBV6-2 or TRBV6-3 and TRBJ1-5, with unresolved D. This CDR3 has 18 amino acids. V dropped 5 bases and J dropped 1 base, with 21 bases sitting between them. Germline CDR1 and CDR2: MNHEY and SVGEGT. The CDR3 bases are TGTGCCAGCAGTCCCCTGGGTAGCGGCCCCTGGAGCAATCAGCCCCAGCATTTT. This translates into CASSPLGSGPWSNQPQHF.

The chain couples TRBV28 to TRBJ1-5; D not resolved. CDR3 length equals 15 residues. Germline loops: CDR1 MDHEN, CDR2 SYDVKM. Between the trimmed V and J ends, which lost 7 bases and 0 bases, there was a span of 13 bases. This CDR3 is CASKVWRDSNQPQHF. CDR3 coding DNA: TGTGCCAGCAAGGTTTGGAGGGATAGCAATCAGCCCCAGCATTTT.

J is TRBJ2-7 and V is TRBV5-1, with 10 positions matching TRBD1. Germline V gene sequence: CDR1 SGHRS, CDR2 YFSETQ. CDR3 length: 16 amino acids. V gave up 4 bases and J gave up 4 bases; unmatched junction bases: 11. In DNA form, the CDR3 reads TGCGCCAGCAGCAGAATTACCGGGACAGGGGATTACGAGCAGTACTTC. It yields the protein CASSRITGTGDYEQYF.

The chain recombines TRBV29-1 with TRBJ1-1, with D possibly matching TRBD1 (5 bases). This CDR3 has 12 amino acids. In germline, CDR1 is SQVTM, CDR2 ANQGSEA. V was clipped by 0 bases and J by 7 bases, with 9 bases between them. This CDR3 is CSVEDRVNEAFF. The CDR3 DNA sequence: TGCAGCGTTGAAGACAGGGTTAATGAAGCTTTCTTT.

The chain uses TRBV5-6 and TRBJ2-1; TRBD2 matches at 10 bases. Germline assignment: CDR1 SGHDT and CDR2 YYEEEE. J gave up 4 bases and V 3 bases, and 1 base lay outside the gene matches. The CDR3 has 14 amino acids. In nucleotides, the CDR3 is TGTGCCAGCAGCTGGACTAGCGGATACAATGAGCAGTTCTTC. This translates into CASSWTSGYNEQFF.

This chain uses TRBV6-5 with TRBJ2-1; 9 positions match TRBD1. CDR3 length equals 14 residues. V dropped 6 bases and J dropped 2; count of bases not matched to a gene: 2. Germline CDR1 reads MNHEY; CDR2 reads SVGAGI. CDR3 nucleotides: TGTGCCAGCAGGGGACAGGGAGCCTACAATGAGCAGTTCTTC. Translating it yields CASRGQGAYNEQFF.

V usage is TRBV6-4 and J usage is TRBJ1-3; no firm D call. Deletions cut 2 bases from V and 4 bases from J, with 12 bases between. The germline V gene has CDR1 MRHNA and CDR2 SNTAGT. The CDR3 runs to 15 residues. CDR3 protein: CASSDPIGRGNTIYF. The CDR3 DNA reads as TGTGCCAGCAGTGACCCTATAGGGAGAGGAAACACCATATATTTT.

This chain links TRBV4-3 with TRBJ2-2; 8 bases map to TRBD2. Trimming at V came to 3 bases and at J to 0 bases, leaving 3 bases not matched to a gene. Germline lookup yields CDR1 LGHNA and CDR2 YSLEER. The CDR3 spans 16 residues. The CDR3: CASSQILAANTGELFF. CDR3 DNA: TGCGCCAGCAGCCAGATACTAGCGGCGAACACCGGGGAGCTGTTTTTT.

The rearrangement uses TRBV7-3 and TRBJ1-1, with no clear D. V dropped 2 bases and J dropped 5 bases, with 15 bases sitting between them. Germline V lookup: CDR1 SGHTA, CDR2 FQGTGA. CDR3 size: 15 residues. This chain's CDR3 is CASSLGGLGETEAFF. CDR3 sequence (DNA): TGTGCCAGCAGCTTAGGCGGCTTGGGTGAGACTGAAGCTTTCTTT.

V gene TRBV28 combines with J gene TRBJ1-1; no clear D gene. The germline V and J ends were trimmed by 3 bases and 4 bases, with 12 bases remaining between them. CDR3 length: 14 amino acids. Germline-derived CDR1 and CDR2 are MDHEN and SYDVKM. The CDR3 nucleotides read TGTGCCAGCAGTTTCTCTCGCTCAGGCACTGAAGCTTTCTTT. It codes for CASSFSRSGTEAFF. Based on the CDR3 plus reference TRBV28 and TRBJ1-1, the full variable domain is DVKVTQSSRYLVKRTGEKVFLECVQDMDHENMFWYRQDPGLGLRLIYFSYDVKMKEKGDIPEGYSVSREKKERFSLILESASTNQTSMYLCASSFSRSGTEAFFGQGTRLTVV.